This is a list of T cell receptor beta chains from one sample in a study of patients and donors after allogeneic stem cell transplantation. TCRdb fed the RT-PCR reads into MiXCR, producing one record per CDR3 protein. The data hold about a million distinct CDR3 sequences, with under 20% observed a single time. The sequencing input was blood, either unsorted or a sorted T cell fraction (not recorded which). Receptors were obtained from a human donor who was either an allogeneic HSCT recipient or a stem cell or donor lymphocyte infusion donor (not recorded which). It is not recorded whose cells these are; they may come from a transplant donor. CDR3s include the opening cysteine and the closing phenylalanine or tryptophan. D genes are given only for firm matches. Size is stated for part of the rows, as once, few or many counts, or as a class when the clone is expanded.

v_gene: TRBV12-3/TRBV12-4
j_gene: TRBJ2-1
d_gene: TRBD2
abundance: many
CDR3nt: TGTGCCAGCAGTTTCCAGCGGGGGTTAAACAATGAGCAGTTCTTC
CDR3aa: CASSFQRGLNNEQFF

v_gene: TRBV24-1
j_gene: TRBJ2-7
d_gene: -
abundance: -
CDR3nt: TGTGCCACCAGTGACTCGACACAGAGCTCCTACGAGCAGTACTTC
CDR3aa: CATSDSTQSSYEQYF

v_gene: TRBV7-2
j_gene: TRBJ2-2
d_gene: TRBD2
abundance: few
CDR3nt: TGTGCCAGCAGCCATCGGACTAGCGGGGGCACCGGGGAGCTGTTTTTT
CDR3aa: CASSHRTSGGTGELFF

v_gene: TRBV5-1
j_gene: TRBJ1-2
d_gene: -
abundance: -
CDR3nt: TGCGCCAGCAGCCTAGGGGGAGACAGGAACTATGGCTACACCTTC
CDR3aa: CASSLGGDRNYGYTF

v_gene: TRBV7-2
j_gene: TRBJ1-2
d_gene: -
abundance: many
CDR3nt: TGTGCCAGCAGCATGACATGGACGGGAAGGATCGACTATGGCTACACCTTC
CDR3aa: CASSMTWTGRIDYGYTF

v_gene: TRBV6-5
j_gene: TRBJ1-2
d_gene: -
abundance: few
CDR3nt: TGTGCCAGCAGTTACTCATTGGGGGGCCTAAACTATGGCTACACCTTC
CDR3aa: CASSYSLGGLNYGYTF

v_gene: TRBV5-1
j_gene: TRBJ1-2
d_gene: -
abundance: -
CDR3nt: TGCGCCAGCAGGCCCGGCGGGAGAGACTATGGCTACACCTTC
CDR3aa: CASRPGGRDYGYTF

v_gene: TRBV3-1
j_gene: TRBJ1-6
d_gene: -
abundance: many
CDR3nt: TGTGCCAGCAGCCGAACCGGGGATTCACCCCTCCACTTT
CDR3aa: CASSRTGDSPLHF

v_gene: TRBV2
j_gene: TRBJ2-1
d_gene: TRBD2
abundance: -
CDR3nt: TGTGCGGTAGCGGGAGGGTACAATGAGCAGTTCTTC
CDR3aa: CAVAGGYNEQFF

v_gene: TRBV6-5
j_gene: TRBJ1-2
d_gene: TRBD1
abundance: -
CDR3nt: TGTGCCAGCAGTTATACGGGACAGGGTTTGGGGGGCTACACCTTC
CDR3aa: CASSYTGQGLGGYTF

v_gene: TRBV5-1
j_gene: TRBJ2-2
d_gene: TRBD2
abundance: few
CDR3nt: TGCGCCAGCAGGGGACTAGCGGGAGCATTGGGCACCGGGGAGCTGTTTTTT
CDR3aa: CASRGLAGALGTGELFF

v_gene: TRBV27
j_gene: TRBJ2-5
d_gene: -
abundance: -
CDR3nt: TGTGCCAGCAGTTCGCTAACAGGCCGTTATGAGACCCAGTACTTC
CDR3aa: CASSSLTGRYETQYF

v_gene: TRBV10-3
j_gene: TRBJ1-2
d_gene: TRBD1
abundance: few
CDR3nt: TGTGCCATCAGTGAGTCCCCGGGACAGGGGGCTCGGGACTATGGCTACACCTTC
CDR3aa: CAISESPGQGARDYGYTF

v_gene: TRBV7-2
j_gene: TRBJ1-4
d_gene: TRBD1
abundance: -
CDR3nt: TGTGCCAGCAGCTTAGCGCAGCGTACAGGGGACGAAAAACTGTTTTTT
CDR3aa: CASSLAQRTGDEKLFF

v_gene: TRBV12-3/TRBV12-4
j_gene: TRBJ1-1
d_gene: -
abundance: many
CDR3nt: TGTGCCAGCAGCTTGCAGGTGAACACTGAAGCTTTCTTT
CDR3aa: CASSLQVNTEAFF

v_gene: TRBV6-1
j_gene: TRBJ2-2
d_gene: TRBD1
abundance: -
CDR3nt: TGTGCCAGCACCAGGACAGGGGGCCTCGCGAACACCGGGGAGCTGTTTTTT
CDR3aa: CASTRTGGLANTGELFF

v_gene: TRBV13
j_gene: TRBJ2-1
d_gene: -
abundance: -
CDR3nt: TGTGCCAGCAGCTCGCCGGGGAGCCACAATGAGCAGTTCTTC
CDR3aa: CASSSPGSHNEQFF

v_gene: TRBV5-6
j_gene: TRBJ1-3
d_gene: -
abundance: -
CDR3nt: TGTGCCAGCAGCCAAGGACGCAGAAACACCATATATTTT
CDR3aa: CASSQGRRNTIYF

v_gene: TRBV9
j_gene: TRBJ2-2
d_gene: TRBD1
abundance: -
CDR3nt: TGTGCCAGCAGCGAGGGACAGGGGGCGTACACCGGGGAGCTGTTTTTT
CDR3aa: CASSEGQGAYTGELFF

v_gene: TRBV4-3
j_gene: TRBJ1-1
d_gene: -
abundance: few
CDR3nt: TGCGCCAGCAGCCATGCCGGGACAAATACTGAAGCTTTCTTT
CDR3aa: CASSHAGTNTEAFF

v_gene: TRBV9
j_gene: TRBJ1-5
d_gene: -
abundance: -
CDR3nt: TGTGCCAGCAGCGCCGGGGGGAGGGAAGTACAGCCCCAGCATTTT
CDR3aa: CASSAGGREVQPQHF

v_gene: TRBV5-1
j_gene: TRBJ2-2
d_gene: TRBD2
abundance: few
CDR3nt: TGCGCCAGCAGCGTCAGCGGGAGTTACACCGGGGAGCTGTTTTTT
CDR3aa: CASSVSGSYTGELFF

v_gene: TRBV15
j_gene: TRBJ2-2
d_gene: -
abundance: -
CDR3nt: TGTGCCACCAGCGTCCAGGGGGGTGCCGGGGAGCTGTTTTTT
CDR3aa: CATSVQGGAGELFF

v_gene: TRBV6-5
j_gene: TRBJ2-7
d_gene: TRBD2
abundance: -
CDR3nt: TGTGCCAGCAGTTACTCGTCGGCGGGGGGGGACTACGAGCAGTACTTC
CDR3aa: CASSYSSAGGDYEQYF

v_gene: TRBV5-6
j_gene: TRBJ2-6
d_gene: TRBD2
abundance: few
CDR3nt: TGTGCCAGCAGCCTCGGGGAGGGACGATCCTCTGGGGCCAACGTCCTGACTTTC
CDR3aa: CASSLGEGRSSGANVLTF

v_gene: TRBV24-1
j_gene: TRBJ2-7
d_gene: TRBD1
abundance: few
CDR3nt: TGTGCCACCAGTGTCGGGACAGGGGGCGTCTACGAGCAGTACTTC
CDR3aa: CATSVGTGGVYEQYF

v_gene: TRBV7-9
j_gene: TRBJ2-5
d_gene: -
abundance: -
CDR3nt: TGTGCCAGCAGCTACCTGAGAGGGAAGGAGACCCAGTACTTC
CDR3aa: CASSYLRGKETQYF

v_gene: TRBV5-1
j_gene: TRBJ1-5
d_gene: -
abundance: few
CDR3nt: TGCGCCAGCAGCTTGGGATCCGGAAGGGCCTATCAGCCCCAGCATTTT
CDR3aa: CASSLGSGRAYQPQHF

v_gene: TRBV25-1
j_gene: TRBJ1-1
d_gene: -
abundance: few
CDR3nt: TGTGCCAGCAGTGAAGTCCGGAACACTGAAGCTTTCTTT
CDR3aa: CASSEVRNTEAFF

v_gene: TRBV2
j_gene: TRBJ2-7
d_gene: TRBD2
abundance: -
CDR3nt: TGTGCCAGCAGTCCGGGACTAGCGACGGCGGGAGGTCGTTACGAGCAGTACTTC
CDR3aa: CASSPGLATAGGRYEQYF

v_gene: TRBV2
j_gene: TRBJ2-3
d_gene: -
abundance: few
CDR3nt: TGTGCCAGCAGCATAGTAGGACTAAACACAGATACGCAGTATTTT
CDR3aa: CASSIVGLNTDTQYF

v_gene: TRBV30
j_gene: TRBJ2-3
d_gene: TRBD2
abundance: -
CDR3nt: TGTGCCTGGGGCGGGAGGGCCGCTACGCAGTATTTT
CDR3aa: CAWGGRAATQYF

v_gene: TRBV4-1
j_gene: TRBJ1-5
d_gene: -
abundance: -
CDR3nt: TGCGCCAGCAGCCAAGTCGGTTTTAGCAATCAGCCCCAGCATTTT
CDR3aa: CASSQVGFSNQPQHF